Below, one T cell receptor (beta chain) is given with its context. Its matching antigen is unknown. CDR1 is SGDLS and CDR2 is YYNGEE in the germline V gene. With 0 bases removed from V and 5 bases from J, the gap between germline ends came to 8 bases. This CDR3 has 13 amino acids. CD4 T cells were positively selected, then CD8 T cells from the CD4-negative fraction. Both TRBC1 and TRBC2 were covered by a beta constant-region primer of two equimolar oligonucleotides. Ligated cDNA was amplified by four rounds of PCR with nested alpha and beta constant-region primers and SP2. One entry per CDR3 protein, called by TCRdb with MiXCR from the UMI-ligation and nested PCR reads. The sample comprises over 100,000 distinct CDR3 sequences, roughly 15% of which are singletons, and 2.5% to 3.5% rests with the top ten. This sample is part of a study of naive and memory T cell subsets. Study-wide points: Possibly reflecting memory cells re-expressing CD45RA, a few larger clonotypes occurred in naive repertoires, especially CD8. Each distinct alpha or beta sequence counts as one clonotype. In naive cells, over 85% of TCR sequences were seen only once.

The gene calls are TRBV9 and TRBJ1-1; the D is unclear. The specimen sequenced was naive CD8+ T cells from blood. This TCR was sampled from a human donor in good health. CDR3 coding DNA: TGTGCCAGCAGCGTAGGTGGTAAGACTGAAGCTTTCTTT. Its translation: CASSVGGKTEAFF.